Sequencing of this T cell receptor beta chain was carried out in a study of blood T cell repertoires in COVID-19. Study at large: The samples span acute and convalescent COVID-19 from the United States, Italy and Spain. T cells, B-cell-depleted T cells, or PBMCs supplied cDNA or gDNA.

The germline gives CDR1 SNHLY, CDR2 FYNNEI. V lost 5 bases and J lost 8; bases outside the gene matches: 13. CDR3 length: 17 amino acids. In the original workflow: Researchers report that nucleated cell counts were estimated from reference gene primer amplification. Profiling relied on immunoSEQ multiplex PCR, and the TCRdb table lists in-frame clones only, not all of them. The DNA gave D and trimming, while V, J and clone size come from that table. The sample yields under 45,000 clones, approximately 88% seen once. This receptor was taken from a woman aged 35 to 49 with acute or convalescent COVID-19. This rearrangement joins TRBV2 to TRBJ2-1, with TRBD1 identical over 12 bases. Input material: peripheral blood. CDR3 residues: CASSKTGTGGKGYEQFF. The CDR3 DNA is TGTGCCAGCAGTAAGACCGGGACAGGGGGCAAGGGGTATGAGCAGTTCTTC.